This entry is about one TCR beta chain. Per the study methods: Estimation of nucleated cell counts was performed using reference gene primer amplification. Sequencing used immunoSEQ multiplex PCR; TCRdb keeps in-frame clones, though not all of them. V, J and clone size reflect that table, while D and trimming were determined from the DNA. The table has fewer than 350,000 clones, 85% seen once. The sample belongs to a study of blood T cell repertoires in COVID-19. Across the whole study: Samples taken during acute and convalescent COVID-19 were collected in the United States, Italy and Spain. From T cells, B-cell-depleted T cells, or PBMCs came the material, which was cDNA or gDNA.

The CDR3 loop spans 15 amino acids. The V gene's germline CDR1 is SQVTM and CDR2 ANQGSEA. V was pared by 5 bases and J by 4 bases, with 7 bases of the junction left unmatched. Sequenced input: peripheral blood. This sequence was found in a woman between 50 and 59 years old with active or convalescent COVID-19. V usage is TRBV29-1 and J usage is TRBJ2-1; 11 bases are a match to TRBD2. The CDR3 region has the DNA TGCAGCGTTTCGACTAGCGGGAAAGCTTACAATGAGCAGTTCTTC. Translation: CSVSTSGKAYNEQFF.